This is a list of T cell receptor beta chains from one sample in a study of blood T cell repertoires in COVID-19. This table comes from immunoSEQ multiplex PCR, and its TCRdb copy is limited to in-frame clones, with some not included. The sample shows 50,000 or so clones, approximately 80% of them seen only once. Sample: peripheral blood. The receptors stem from a middle-aged man with acute or convalescent COVID-19. Each CDR3 is given with its conserved first and last residue. Fields, in order: clone size, V gene, D gene, J gene, CDR3 DNA, CDR3 protein. The D gene is left open where the match is weak. Clone size appears in some rows only: once, few, many, or a class for an expanded clone.

clone size: .
V gene: TRBV12-3/TRBV12-4
D gene: .
J gene: TRBJ2-2
CDR3 DNA: TGTGCCAGCAGGCGCACAGCCGGGGAGCTGTTTTTT
CDR3 protein: CASRRTAGELFF

clone size: .
V gene: TRBV18
D gene: .
J gene: TRBJ2-3
CDR3 DNA: TGTGCCAGTACTTTCTTACAGGGACGGACAGATACGCAGTATTTT
CDR3 protein: CASTFLQGRTDTQYF

clone size: .
V gene: TRBV28
D gene: .
J gene: TRBJ1-2
CDR3 DNA: TGTGCCAGCAGTCCCAACAGGGATGGCTACACCTTC
CDR3 protein: CASSPNRDGYTF

clone size: .
V gene: TRBV11-2
D gene: TRBD2
J gene: TRBJ2-1
CDR3 DNA: TGTGCCAGCAGCGTACTAGCGGGGGGGCCCGGAATCCTGTTCTTC
CDR3 protein: CASSVLAGGPGILFF

clone size: .
V gene: TRBV6-5
D gene: .
J gene: TRBJ2-2
CDR3 DNA: TGTGCCAGCAGTTACTCGAGAAACACCGGGGAGCTGTTTTTT
CDR3 protein: CASSYSRNTGELFF

clone size: .
V gene: TRBV6-2/TRBV6-3
D gene: .
J gene: TRBJ2-5
CDR3 DNA: TGTGCCAGCAGCCTCAGGGGTAGGGACCAAGAGACCCAGTACTTC
CDR3 protein: CASSLRGRDQETQYF

clone size: .
V gene: TRBV10-3
D gene: TRBD2
J gene: TRBJ2-7
CDR3 DNA: TGTGCCACCTTAGCGGGGGCCAGATACGAGCAGTACTTC
CDR3 protein: CATLAGARYEQYF

clone size: once
V gene: TRBV7-9
D gene: TRBD1
J gene: TRBJ2-7
CDR3 DNA: TGTGCCAGCAGCCTCGGACAGGGCAGGGTCGAGCAGTACTTC
CDR3 protein: CASSLGQGRVEQYF

clone size: .
V gene: TRBV18
D gene: .
J gene: TRBJ1-5
CDR3 DNA: TGTGCCAGCTCACCAACCGGGGGTCTTAATCAGCCCCAGCATTTT
CDR3 protein: CASSPTGGLNQPQHF

clone size: .
V gene: TRBV2
D gene: .
J gene: TRBJ1-2
CDR3 DNA: TGTGCCAGCACCTTAGATCGTCGTTATGGCTACACCTTC
CDR3 protein: CASTLDRRYGYTF

clone size: .
V gene: TRBV5-1
D gene: .
J gene: TRBJ1-2
CDR3 DNA: TGCGCCAGCAGCTTGGCCGGGGGGACGGAAGGCTACACCTTC
CDR3 protein: CASSLAGGTEGYTF

clone size: .
V gene: TRBV24-1
D gene: TRBD1
J gene: TRBJ1-1
CDR3 DNA: TGTGCCACCAGTGATCGTATTGACAGGGACACTGAAGCTTTCTTT
CDR3 protein: CATSDRIDRDTEAFF

clone size: few
V gene: TRBV18
D gene: .
J gene: TRBJ1-2
CDR3 DNA: TGTGCCAGCTCACCAGATGAGTTTTTTGGCTACACCTTC
CDR3 protein: CASSPDEFFGYTF

clone size: once
V gene: TRBV24-1
D gene: TRBD1
J gene: TRBJ2-5
CDR3 DNA: TGTGCCACCAGTCCCCAAGGCAGGGGGCGAGGAGCGGGGACCCAGTACTTC
CDR3 protein: CATSPQGRGRGAGTQYF

clone size: .
V gene: TRBV18
D gene: .
J gene: TRBJ1-4
CDR3 DNA: TGTGCCAGCTCTAAGGGGAGGAATGAAAAACTGTTTTTT
CDR3 protein: CASSKGRNEKLFF

clone size: .
V gene: TRBV19
D gene: .
J gene: TRBJ1-4
CDR3 DNA: TGTGCCGCGGGGGGGGCTAATGAAAAACTGTTTTTT
CDR3 protein: CAAGGANEKLFF

clone size: .
V gene: TRBV3-1/TRBV3-2
D gene: TRBD2
J gene: TRBJ2-1
CDR3 DNA: TGTGCCAGCAGCCAGGGACTAGCGGGGAGGGAGCAGTTCTTC
CDR3 protein: CASSQGLAGREQFF

clone size: .
V gene: TRBV29-1
D gene: TRBD1
J gene: TRBJ1-2
CDR3 DNA: TGCAGCGTTGAAGTGGTCAGACAGGGCGGCTACACCTTC
CDR3 protein: CSVEVVRQGGYTF

clone size: .
V gene: TRBV19
D gene: TRBD1
J gene: TRBJ1-2
CDR3 DNA: TGTGCCAGTAGACTCGGGACAGGCTCTAACTATGGCTACACCTTC
CDR3 protein: CASRLGTGSNYGYTF

clone size: few
V gene: TRBV12-1
D gene: .
J gene: TRBJ2-2
CDR3 DNA: TGTGCCAGCAGCTTTGGCAGGGGGCGGGCCGGGGAGCTGTTTTTT
CDR3 protein: CASSFGRGRAGELFF

clone size: once
V gene: TRBV5-6
D gene: .
J gene: TRBJ1-5
CDR3 DNA: TGTGCCAGCAGCTTGGTGGGGGGTGATCAGCCCCAGCATTTT
CDR3 protein: CASSLVGGDQPQHF

clone size: .
V gene: TRBV2
D gene: TRBD1
J gene: TRBJ2-3
CDR3 DNA: TGTGCCAGCAGGGACAGGGTTAGCACAGATACGCAGTATTTT
CDR3 protein: CASRDRVSTDTQYF

clone size: .
V gene: TRBV7-9
D gene: .
J gene: TRBJ2-3
CDR3 DNA: TGTGCCAGCAGCTTAGCGCATGGGGGGGATACGCAGTATTTT
CDR3 protein: CASSLAHGGDTQYF

clone size: .
V gene: TRBV6-6
D gene: TRBD1
J gene: TRBJ1-5
CDR3 DNA: TGTGCCAGCAGTTACCAGGTGACAGGGGATCAGCCCCAGCATTTT
CDR3 protein: CASSYQVTGDQPQHF

clone size: .
V gene: TRBV4-1
D gene: .
J gene: TRBJ2-5
CDR3 DNA: TGCGCCAGCAGCCAAGATCTGACAGATCCGGGGACCCAGTACTTC
CDR3 protein: CASSQDLTDPGTQYF

clone size: .
V gene: TRBV29-1
D gene: .
J gene: TRBJ1-3
CDR3 DNA: TGCAGCGTTGGGGGGGACTCTGGAAACACCATATATTTT
CDR3 protein: CSVGGDSGNTIYF

clone size: .
V gene: TRBV7-9
D gene: .
J gene: TRBJ1-2
CDR3 DNA: TGTGCCAGCAGCTTAGAGTCGGGCGGGGGAGGCGGCTACACCTTC
CDR3 protein: CASSLESGGGGGYTF

clone size: .
V gene: TRBV5-8
D gene: TRBD2
J gene: TRBJ2-2
CDR3 DNA: TGTGCCAGCAGCTTGTTACTAGCGGGGGCCGGGGAGCTGTTTTTT
CDR3 protein: CASSLLLAGAGELFF

clone size: .
V gene: TRBV28
D gene: .
J gene: TRBJ1-5
CDR3 DNA: TGTGCCAGCACCATACAGGGTGCCAATCAGCCCCAGCATTTT
CDR3 protein: CASTIQGANQPQHF

clone size: .
V gene: TRBV5-6
D gene: .
J gene: TRBJ1-1
CDR3 DNA: TGTGCCAGCAGCTTGGGACAATATTTCATGAACACTGAAGCTTTCTTT
CDR3 protein: CASSLGQYFMNTEAFF

clone size: .
V gene: TRBV29-1
D gene: .
J gene: TRBJ1-2
CDR3 DNA: TGCAGCGCGGGCGGCCTATCGGGCTATGGCTACACCTTC
CDR3 protein: CSAGGLSGYGYTF

clone size: .
V gene: TRBV6-5
D gene: .
J gene: TRBJ1-2
CDR3 DNA: TGTGCCAGCAGTTACGGGACCACAGGGATAGAAGGCTACACCTTC
CDR3 protein: CASSYGTTGIEGYTF

clone size: .
V gene: TRBV4-3
D gene: .
J gene: TRBJ1-1
CDR3 DNA: TGCGCCAGCAGCCAAGATCCCCGGAACACTGAAGCTTTCTTT
CDR3 protein: CASSQDPRNTEAFF

clone size: .
V gene: TRBV18
D gene: .
J gene: TRBJ2-5
CDR3 DNA: TGTGCCAGCTCGGCCATGTCCCCAGGCGTGGAGACCCAGTACTTC
CDR3 protein: CASSAMSPGVETQYF

clone size: .
V gene: TRBV24-1
D gene: TRBD1
J gene: TRBJ2-2
CDR3 DNA: TGTGCCACCAGTGATGCGCCGGGACAGGGGAAGCACACCGGGGAGCTGTTTTTT
CDR3 protein: CATSDAPGQGKHTGELFF

clone size: .
V gene: TRBV24-1
D gene: .
J gene: TRBJ1-1
CDR3 DNA: TGTGCCACCAGTGATTTTCGGCCCCACCCGGGGAACACTGAAGCTTTCTTT
CDR3 protein: CATSDFRPHPGNTEAFF

clone size: .
V gene: TRBV19
D gene: TRBD1
J gene: TRBJ1-1
CDR3 DNA: TGTGCCACTACGGACAGGGGGCAGGGTGGCACTGAAGCTTTCTTT
CDR3 protein: CATTDRGQGGTEAFF

clone size: .
V gene: TRBV29-1
D gene: .
J gene: TRBJ1-2
CDR3 DNA: TGCAGCGTCAACCTACAGGGAGGGATTGGGTATGGCTACACCTTC
CDR3 protein: CSVNLQGGIGYGYTF

clone size: .
V gene: TRBV5-1
D gene: TRBD1
J gene: TRBJ2-7
CDR3 DNA: TGCGCCAGCAGCTCGGGACAGGGAGGAGGAGAGCAGTACTTC
CDR3 protein: CASSSGQGGGEQYF

clone size: .
V gene: TRBV30
D gene: .
J gene: TRBJ1-4
CDR3 DNA: TGTGCCTGGAGTGTACGGGGGAATAATGAAAAACTGTTTTTT
CDR3 protein: CAWSVRGNNEKLFF

clone size: .
V gene: TRBV6-5
D gene: TRBD1
J gene: TRBJ2-7
CDR3 DNA: TGTGCCAGCAGTCGGGCAGGGGGCCCCTACGAGCAGTACTTC
CDR3 protein: CASSRAGGPYEQYF

clone size: .
V gene: TRBV5-1
D gene: .
J gene: TRBJ1-1
CDR3 DNA: TGCGCCAGCAGCTTGGGAGCGGAGACTGAAGCTTTCTTT
CDR3 protein: CASSLGAETEAFF

clone size: few
V gene: TRBV30
D gene: .
J gene: TRBJ1-5
CDR3 DNA: TGTGCCTGGAGTGAAGGTTCAGGGAATCAGCCCCAGCATTTT
CDR3 protein: CAWSEGSGNQPQHF

clone size: .
V gene: TRBV7-8
D gene: TRBD2
J gene: TRBJ2-7
CDR3 DNA: TGTGCCAGCAGCCCACAAGCGGGGGGAGCCTACGAGCAGTACTTC
CDR3 protein: CASSPQAGGAYEQYF

clone size: few
V gene: TRBV19
D gene: TRBD1
J gene: TRBJ2-2
CDR3 DNA: TGTGCCAGTAGTAAAATACCGGGACAGGGCACCGGGGAGCTGTTTTTT
CDR3 protein: CASSKIPGQGTGELFF

clone size: .
V gene: TRBV24-1
D gene: TRBD1
J gene: TRBJ2-3
CDR3 DNA: TGTGCCACCAGTGCCTCGGACAGGTACACAGATACGCAGTATTTT
CDR3 protein: CATSASDRYTDTQYF

clone size: .
V gene: TRBV30
D gene: TRBD1
J gene: TRBJ2-4
CDR3 DNA: TGTGCCTGGGGAAGAGGGGGACAGGCTGGGAACATTCAGTACTTC
CDR3 protein: CAWGRGGQAGNIQYF

clone size: .
V gene: TRBV7-9
D gene: TRBD2
J gene: TRBJ2-2
CDR3 DNA: TGTGCCAGCAGCGAGCGGGGGGGCAACACCGGGGAGCTGTTTTTT
CDR3 protein: CASSERGGNTGELFF

clone size: .
V gene: TRBV28
D gene: .
J gene: TRBJ1-4
CDR3 DNA: TGTGCCAGCAGTTTGGGCGGCAGGGGTGGTGAAAAACTGTTTTTT
CDR3 protein: CASSLGGRGGEKLFF

clone size: .
V gene: TRBV5-1
D gene: .
J gene: TRBJ2-3
CDR3 DNA: TGCGCCAGCAGCATCGATTCGGGTTACACAGATACGCAGTATTTT
CDR3 protein: CASSIDSGYTDTQYF